This T cell receptor beta chain was retrieved from a study of graft-versus-host responses after intestinal transplantation. Study information: Isolated intestinal, liver-intestinal, or multivisceral transplants were what recipients had.

Findings and caveats of the study: Early post-transplant HvG declines were associated with peak circulating GvH clone levels. In patients with graft-donor T cell macrochimerism, allograft graft-versus-host to host-versus-graft clonal ratios were high. Some GvH clones appeared in ileal mucosa or blood before recipient bone marrow.

Comment on this clone: Its antigen remains unidentified.

Looked up from germline, CDR1 is SQVTM and CDR2 is ANQGSEA. V lost 0 bases and J lost 9, with 9 bases in between. This CDR3 contains 12 residues. The repertoire was sequenced with immunoSEQ multiplex PCR; TCRdb's copy has only in-frame clones and lacks some. Altogether around 71,000 clones are present, over 85% being singletons, with the ten largest covering roughly 6.7%. The sequence was obtained from a human patient who received an intestinal transplant, so some T cells may come from the graft donor. The chain has TRBV29-1 and TRBJ2-1; D is unresolved. The specimen comprised bone marrow, sampled roughly 110 weeks after intestinal transplantation. For the CDR3, the DNA is TGCAGCGTTGAAGATGAAGGTTTTGAGCAGTTCTTC. Translating gives CSVEDEGFEQFF.